The 6 T cell receptor beta chains given below trace back to one sample, sequenced in a study of shared clonotypes between healthy human individuals. Produced via immunoSEQ multiplex PCR; TCRdb's table is partial and in-frame only. The table lists about 2.3 million clones, approximately 95% of them singletons. The sequencing sample was made of naive CD4+ T cells from PBMCs. Subset given: CD45RA+ positively selected. These receptors were taken from a man younger than 35 in good health. Some clones in this sample may be carry-over from other donors' samples.

The genes are TRBV5-6 and TRBJ1-2, with TRBD1 matching over 8 bases. Trimming took 4 bases from V and 8 from J; bases not matched to a gene: 10. The V gene's germline CDR1 is SGHDT and CDR2 YYEEEE. There are 14 residues in the CDR3. The CDR3 bases are TGTGCCAGCAGCACTCACCCACGGACAGGGGGCTACACCTTC. As protein: CASSTHPRTGGYTF.

V and J are TRBV5-6 and TRBJ2-3; D is unresolved. Germline CDR1 and CDR2: SGHDT and YYEEEE. The V and J ends lost 2 bases and 4 bases respectively, with 14 bases between them. There are 15 residues in the CDR3. CDR3: CASSLKVFEADTQYF. The CDR3 DNA reads as TGTGCCAGCAGCTTAAAGGTATTTGAGGCAGATACGCAGTATTTT.

This clone has just one count. The chain employs TRBV25-1 and TRBJ2-3; TRBD2 matches 7 bases. Trimming removed 5 bases from V and 6 bases from J; junction bases left unmatched: 5. Germline CDR1 is MGHDK and CDR2 is SYGVNS. This CDR3 is 13 amino acids long. DNA of the CDR3: TGTGCCAGCAGTCCAGCGGGGAGGGATACGCAGTATTTT. Its translation: CASSPAGRDTQYF.

The rearrangement uses TRBV7-2 and TRBJ1-3; TRBD1 matches at 9 bases. Trimming removed 2 bases from V and 3 bases from J; junction bases left unmatched: 5. Germline V CDR1 and CDR2: SGHTA, FQGNSA. This CDR3 is built from 16 residues. This CDR3 is CASSLLGTGNGNTIYF. Written as DNA, the CDR3 is TGTGCCAGCAGCTTATTGGGGACAGGGAATGGAAACACCATATATTTT. The full variable domain, in which reference TRBV7-2 and TRBJ1-3 provide the parts outside the CDR3, is GAGVSQSPSNKVTEKGKDVELRCDPISGHTALYWYRQSLGQGLEFLIYFQGNSAPDKSGLPSDRFSAERTGGSVSTLTIQRTQQEDSAVYLCASSLLGTGNGNTIYFGEGSWLTVV.

V and J are TRBV6-1 and TRBJ2-1, with D tentatively TRBD2 (5 bases). Germline V gene sequence: CDR1 MNHNS, CDR2 SASEGT. The CDR3 length is 17 residues. V was shortened by 3 bases and J by 5 bases, with 20 bases between the two germline ends. The CDR3 region has the DNA TGTGCCAGCAGTGAGGCGGGCCCCGCCCTCCGAAACAATGAGCAGTTCTTC. As protein: CASSEAGPALRNNEQFF.

As concerns this clone: The identical CDR3 is also encoded by other nucleotide sequences in the sample. The V gene is TRBV5-1, the J gene TRBJ1-1; D uncertain. This CDR3 region has 13 residues. Trimming shortened V by 1 base and J by 0 bases, and 4 bases separated the two germline ends. Germline CDR1 and CDR2: SGHRS and YFSETQ. CDR3 amino acids: CASSLRLNTEAFF. CDR3 coding DNA: TGCGCCAGCAGCTTGCGACTGAACACTGAAGCTTTCTTT.